These 22 T cell receptor beta chains originate from one sample sequenced in a study of glioma-infiltrating T cells after dendritic cell vaccination. Time point: after dendritic cell vaccination, including at tumor progression/relapse. Using immunoSEQ multiplex PCR, the repertoire was profiled, and TCRdb retains in-frame clones only, with some absent. The data contain some 90,000 clones, approximately 80% of them singletons. Sequencing was performed on blood, taken after dendritic cell vaccination. These receptors were taken from a human donor with glioblastoma.

The chain links TRBV7-8 to TRBJ2-5; weak D call: TRBD1 (6 bases). Germline values: CDR1 SGHVS, CDR2 FQNEAQ. The ends were cut back, 1 base at V and 1 base at J, with 10 bases in the middle. This CDR3 has 15 amino acids. The CDR3 coding sequence is TGTGCCAGCAGCTTAGGCTCAGGGGTCCAAGAGACCCAGTACTTC. It encodes CASSLGSGVQETQYF.

This clone was counted only a few times. V is TRBV7-2 and J is TRBJ2-7, with 9 bases fitting TRBD2. V shed 1 base, J shed 1 base, and the junction held 2 bases outside the gene matches. This CDR3 is built from 15 residues. Germline values: CDR1 SGHTA, CDR2 FQGNSA. The CDR3 is CASSLGLAVSYEQYF. The CDR3 coding sequence is TGTGCCAGCAGCTTAGGACTAGCGGTTTCCTACGAGCAGTACTTC.

J is TRBJ2-5 and V is TRBV7-2; 15 bases line up with TRBD2. The CDR3 extends over 17 amino acids. The V segment lost 5 bases and the J segment 5 bases; nucleotides outside the gene matches: 9. Germline CDR1 and CDR2: SGHTA and FQGNSA. The CDR3 loop reads CASSPGLAGGLGETQYF. In DNA form, the CDR3 reads TGTGCCAGCAGCCCAGGACTAGCGGGGGGGCTGGGTGAGACCCAGTACTTC.

This clone was counted between two and nine times. V gene TRBV6-1 combines with J gene TRBJ2-7; D perhaps matches TRBD1 (6 bases). The CDR3 totals 12 residues. V shed 7 bases and J shed 13 bases, with 20 bases lying between them. Germline loops: CDR1 MNHNS, CDR2 SASEGT. The CDR3, as DNA: TGTGCCAGCACCAACGGTGGGGGCGACCCTTACTTC. Its translation: CASTNGGGDPYF.

The chain uses TRBV2 and TRBJ2-1, with 14 bases identical to TRBD2. CDR1 is SNHLY and CDR2 is FYNNEI in the germline V gene. After removal of 8 bases from V and 5 bases from J, the junction contained 5 bases not matched to a gene. CDR3 size: 15 residues. The CDR3 DNA follows: TGTGCCAGCCGAGGGGGACTAGCGGGAGACAATGAGCAGTTCTTC. It encodes CASRGGLAGDNEQFF.

This chain uses TRBV2 with TRBJ2-2; D gene unclear. This CDR3 spans 13 amino acids. The germline CDR1 and CDR2 sequences are SNHLY and FYNNEI. The germline V and J ends were trimmed by 5 bases and 4 bases, with 8 bases remaining between them. The CDR3 reads CASSYSLTGELFF. The CDR3 bases are TGTGCCAGCAGTTACAGTCTCACCGGGGAGCTGTTTTTT.

V and J are TRBV6-5 and TRBJ1-3, with 7 nucleotides matching TRBD1. V was pared by 10 bases and J by 0 bases, with 6 bases of the junction left unmatched. This CDR3 spans 14 amino acids. Germline V gene data show CDR1 as MNHEY and CDR2 as SVGAGI. CDR3 sequence reads: CATRTGNSGNTIYF. Here the CDR3 DNA reads TGTGCCACCCGGACAGGCAACTCTGGAAACACCATATATTTT.

The genes are TRBV5-1 and TRBJ1-1; no reliable D call. The CDR3 contains 15 residues. The germline gives CDR1 SGHRS, CDR2 YFSETQ. Trimming shortened V by 4 bases and J by 4 bases, and 17 bases separated the two germline ends. CDR3 sequence reads: CASSNRVGGSTEAFF. The CDR3 DNA reads as TGCGCCAGCAGCAACCGGGTCGGCGGTAGCACTGAAGCTTTCTTT.

The chain recombines TRBV5-8 with TRBJ1-4; D remains ambiguous. The germline V and J ends were trimmed by 0 bases and 6 bases, with 3 bases remaining between them. CDR1 is SGHTS and CDR2 is YDEGEE in the germline V gene. CDR3 size: 12 residues. The CDR3 DNA reads TGTGCCAGCAGCTTGGGGCATGAAAAACTGTTTTTT. This translates into CASSLGHEKLFF.

The chain couples TRBV5-4 to TRBJ2-2, with 7 bases identical to TRBD2. The length of the CDR3 is 14 residues. Germline V gene data show CDR1 as SGHNT and CDR2 as YYREEE (reference sequence). J lost 7 bases, V lost 5 bases, and 8 bases had no gene match. The CDR3: CASRLAVEGGELFF. The CDR3, as DNA: TGTGCCAGCAGGCTAGCGGTAGAGGGCGGGGAGCTGTTTTTT.

This chain uses TRBV30 with TRBJ2-1, with 11 nucleotides matching TRBD2. CDR3 length: 16 residues. Trimming took 2 bases from V and 7 from J; bases not matched to a gene: 10. From germline, CDR1 is GTSNPN and CDR2 SVGIG (reference sequence). The CDR3 here is CAWSPPSSGRWNEQFF. The CDR3 nucleotides read TGTGCCTGGAGTCCTCCCTCTAGCGGGAGGTGGAATGAGCAGTTCTTC.

The rearrangement uses TRBV6-1 and TRBJ1-2, with 7 bases fitting TRBD1. CDR3 length: 14 residues. The V gene end was trimmed by 6 bases and the J gene end by 4 bases; junction bases not matched to a gene: 8. Germline V gene lookup returns CDR1 MNHNS and CDR2 SASEGT. CDR3 sequence (DNA): TGTGCCAGCAGGCTTGGGGGACAGAGCTATGGCTACACCTTC. Translating gives CASRLGGQSYGYTF.

The chain is built from TRBV7-9 and TRBJ1-1; no reliable D call. Trimming pared 0 bases from V and 7 bases from J, leaving 18 bases between. The CDR3 has 16 residues. Germline V gene lookup returns CDR1 SEHNR and CDR2 FQNEAQ (reference sequence). CDR3 sequence reads: CASSLATGGGTIEAFF. CDR3 in DNA: TGTGCCAGCAGCTTAGCGACCGGCGGTGGAACCATTGAAGCTTTCTTT.

This clone came up a few times. V usage is TRBV10-3 and J usage is TRBJ1-3; 7 nucleotides line up with TRBD1. V dropped 8 bases and J dropped 4; count of bases not matched to a gene: 11. Per germline, CDR1 ENHRY and CDR2 SYGVKD. The CDR3 runs to 15 residues. The CDR3 DNA reads TGTGCCATCTTTGACCCTGGACAGGAGGGAAACACCATATATTTT. Translating it yields CAIFDPGQEGNTIYF.

The chain couples TRBV6-6 to TRBJ2-7, with D possibly matching TRBD2 (6 bases). CDR1 is MNHNY, CDR2 SVGAGI, per germline (reference sequence). The CDR3 loop spans 13 amino acids. V lost 4 bases to trimming and J lost 2 bases, with 9 bases between them. In DNA form, the CDR3 reads TGTGCCAGCAGTTTTAGCGGACCCTACGAGCAGTACGTC. Translating it yields CASSFSGPYEQYV.

V is TRBV7-2 and J is TRBJ2-3, with D possibly TRBD1 on 6 matching bases. CDR1 is SGHTA and CDR2 is FQGNSA in the germline V gene. V was shortened by 1 base and J by 7 bases, with 12 bases between the two germline ends. This CDR3 has 14 residues. CDR3 region: CASSLGAGDYTQYF. In DNA, the CDR3 is TGTGCCAGCAGCTTAGGTGCAGGGGATTATACGCAGTATTTT.

The V call is TRBV2, the J call TRBJ2-3, with 7 bases lining up with TRBD1. Germline CDR1 SNHLY, CDR2 FYNNEI. The ends lost 4 bases at V and 1 base at J; junction bases unmatched: 2. The CDR3 covers 14 residues. In nucleotides, the CDR3 is TGTGCCAGCAGTGCACAGGGGCGCACAGATACGCAGTATTTT. Its translation: CASSAQGRTDTQYF.

This rearrangement joins TRBV13 to TRBJ1-2; 7 bases map to TRBD1. J lost 7 bases, V lost 4 bases, and 18 bases had no gene match. The germline gives CDR1 PRHDT, CDR2 FYEKMQ (reference sequence). The CDR3 is made up of 17 amino acids. The CDR3 reads CASSSPRQGHPAAGYTF. The DNA for the CDR3 is TGTGCCAGCAGCTCCCCAAGACAGGGACACCCGGCCGCTGGCTACACCTTC.

This clone was seen just once. Here the CDR3 DNA reads TGTGCCACCTCACGGGACAGGGGAGCTGAGACCCAGTACTTC. Its protein product is CATSRDRGAETQYF. This chain connects TRBV19 to TRBJ2-5, with TRBD1 matching over 10 bases. Germline assignment: CDR1 LNHDA and CDR2 SQIVND (reference sequence). This CDR3 is built from 14 residues. Trimming took 10 bases from V and 5 from J; bases not matched to a gene: 10.

The chain has TRBV20-1 and TRBJ1-4, with D uncertain. The V end lost 4 bases, the J end lost 7 bases, and 7 bases lay between the germline ends. The germline V gene has CDR1 DFQATT and CDR2 SNEGSKA (reference sequence). The CDR3 is made up of 11 amino acids. Here the CDR3 reads CSATRSEKLFF. The DNA for the CDR3 is TGCAGTGCTACCCGCAGTGAAAAACTGTTTTTT.

This clone has just a few counts. The chain carries TRBV5-4 and TRBJ1-4, with no clear D. Trimming removed 0 bases from V and 4 bases from J, with 10 bases in between. The CDR3 totals 15 residues. Looked up from germline, CDR1 is SGHNT and CDR2 is YYREEE (reference sequence). The CDR3 DNA follows: TGTGCCAGCAGCTTGGAGTCCGGGAATAATGAAAAACTGTTTTTT. Its protein product is CASSLESGNNEKLFF.

In its sample, this clone was seen a few times. The chain has TRBV5-1 and TRBJ2-5; tentatively, D is TRBD2 (6 bases). This CDR3 spans 14 amino acids. In germline, CDR1 is SGHRS, CDR2 YFSETQ. Trimming removed 0 bases from V and 5 bases from J, with 11 bases in between. Here the CDR3 DNA reads TGCGCCAGCAGCTTGGCCGGTGGGGGGGAGACCCAGTACTTC. It is translated as CASSLAGGGETQYF.